This T cell receptor (beta chain) was obtained from a study of monozygotic twins with inflammatory bowel disease. Findings and caveats of the study: Whereas healthy co-twins had higher TCRbeta diversity (inverse Simpson), IBD patients had lower diversity. IBD patients, compared with healthy twins, shared fewer clonotypes with others (especially with disease activity).

cDNA synthesis was performed in eight separate reactions for each sample. Reanalyzing the 5' RACE reads, TCRdb keeps one entry per CDR3 protein, without DNA. This table holds approximately 340,000 distinct CDR3 sequences. This CDR3 contains 16 residues. Germline-derived CDR1 and CDR2 are SGHRS and YFSETQ. A remark on this clonotype: What it recognizes is unknown.

Sequenced: blood. The source of this sequence is a human donor with ulcerative colitis or Crohn's disease, or a healthy co-twin of an affected twin (not recorded which). The gene calls are TRBV5-1 and TRBJ2-3; TCRdb calls TRBD1, which cannot be checked without DNA. CDR3 region: CASSSYKQGGTDTQYF.